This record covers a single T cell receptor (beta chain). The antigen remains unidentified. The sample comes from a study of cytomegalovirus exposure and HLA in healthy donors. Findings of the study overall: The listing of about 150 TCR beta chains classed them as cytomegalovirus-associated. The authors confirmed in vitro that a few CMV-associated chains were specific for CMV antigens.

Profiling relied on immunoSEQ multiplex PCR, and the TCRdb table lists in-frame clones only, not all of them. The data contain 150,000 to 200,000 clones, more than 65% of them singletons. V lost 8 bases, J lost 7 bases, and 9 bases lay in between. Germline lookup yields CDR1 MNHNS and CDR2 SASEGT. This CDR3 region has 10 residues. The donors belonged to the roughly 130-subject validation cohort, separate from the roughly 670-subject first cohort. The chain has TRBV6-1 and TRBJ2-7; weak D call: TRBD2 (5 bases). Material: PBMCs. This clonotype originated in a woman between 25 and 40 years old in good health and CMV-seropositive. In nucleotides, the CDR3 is TGTGCCAGCGGCGGGTGGGAGCAGTACTTC. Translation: CASGGWEQYF.